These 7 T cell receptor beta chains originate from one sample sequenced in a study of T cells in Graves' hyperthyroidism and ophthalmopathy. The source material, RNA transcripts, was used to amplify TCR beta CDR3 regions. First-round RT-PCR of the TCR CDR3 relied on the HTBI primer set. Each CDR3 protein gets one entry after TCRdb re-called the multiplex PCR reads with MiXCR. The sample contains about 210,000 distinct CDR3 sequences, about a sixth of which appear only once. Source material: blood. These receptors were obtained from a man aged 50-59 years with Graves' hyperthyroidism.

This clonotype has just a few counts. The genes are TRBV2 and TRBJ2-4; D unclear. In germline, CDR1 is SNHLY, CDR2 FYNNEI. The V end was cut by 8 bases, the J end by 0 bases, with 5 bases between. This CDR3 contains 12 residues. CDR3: CASSEAKNIQYF. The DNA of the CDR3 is TGTGCCAGCTCGGAAGCCAAAAACATTCAGTACTTC.

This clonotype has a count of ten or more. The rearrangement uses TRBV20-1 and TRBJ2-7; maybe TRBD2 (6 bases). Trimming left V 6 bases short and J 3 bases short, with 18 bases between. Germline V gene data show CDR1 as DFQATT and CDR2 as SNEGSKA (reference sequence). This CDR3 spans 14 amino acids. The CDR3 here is CSADAWDSSYEQYF. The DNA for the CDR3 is TGCAGTGCCGACGCCTGGGACTCGAGCTACGAGCAGTACTTC.

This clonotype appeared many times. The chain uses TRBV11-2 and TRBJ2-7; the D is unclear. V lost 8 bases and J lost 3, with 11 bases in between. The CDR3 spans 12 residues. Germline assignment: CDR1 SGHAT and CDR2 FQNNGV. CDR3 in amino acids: CASQREIYEQYF. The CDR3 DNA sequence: TGTGCCAGCCAGAGAGAAATCTACGAGCAGTACTTC.

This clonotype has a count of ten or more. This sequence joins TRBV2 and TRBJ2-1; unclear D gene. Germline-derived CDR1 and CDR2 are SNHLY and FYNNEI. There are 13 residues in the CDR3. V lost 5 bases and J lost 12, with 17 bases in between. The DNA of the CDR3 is TGTGCCAGCAGTCCGTACGTGGGCGTGGGGCAGTTCTTC. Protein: CASSPYVGVGQFF.

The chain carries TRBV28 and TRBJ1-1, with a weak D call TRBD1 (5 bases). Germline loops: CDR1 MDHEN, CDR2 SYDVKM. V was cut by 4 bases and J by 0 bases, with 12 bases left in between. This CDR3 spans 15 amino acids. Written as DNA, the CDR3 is TGTGCCAGCAGTTCAGCACAGGTCATGAACACTGAAGCTTTCTTT. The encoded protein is CASSSAQVMNTEAFF.

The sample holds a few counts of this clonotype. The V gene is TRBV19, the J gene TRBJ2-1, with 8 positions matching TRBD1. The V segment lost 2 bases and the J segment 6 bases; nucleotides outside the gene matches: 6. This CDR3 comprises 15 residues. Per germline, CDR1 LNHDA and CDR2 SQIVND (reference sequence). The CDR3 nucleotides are TGTGCCAGTAGTATATTCCCCGGGACAGGCAATGAGCAGTTCTTC. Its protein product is CASSIFPGTGNEQFF.

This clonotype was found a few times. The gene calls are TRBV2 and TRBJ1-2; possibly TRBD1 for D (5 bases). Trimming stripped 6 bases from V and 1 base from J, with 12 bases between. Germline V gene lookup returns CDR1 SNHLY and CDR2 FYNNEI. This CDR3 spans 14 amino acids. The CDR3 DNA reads TGTGCCAGCAGGCCTTTGACAGTTAACTATGGCTACACCTTC. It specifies CASRPLTVNYGYTF.